The sequence of this TCR beta chain was determined in a study of cytomegalovirus exposure and HLA in healthy donors. Points from the study as a whole: Segments of the TCR beta V type were, in most cases, productive about 87% or about 30% of the time in an earlier analysis.

The PCR contained 60 Vbeta and 13 Jbeta primers. Generated by immunoSEQ multiplex PCR, the TCRdb table keeps only in-frame clones and is missing some. The table includes around 120,000 clones, 55% to 65% detected once. Of note for this clone: Its antigen is not identified.

V lost 3 bases to trimming and J lost 1 base, with 7 bases between them. CDR3 length equals 13 residues. CDR1 is LNHDA, CDR2 SQIVND, per germline (reference sequence). The chain couples TRBV19 to TRBJ2-7, with TRBD1 as a possible D gene (5 bases). The sample consisted of PBMCs. The receptor comes from a man younger than 45 in good health and CMV-seropositive. CDR3 sequence (DNA): TGTGCCAGTAGTATTCGACAGTCCTACGAGCAGTACTTC. It encodes CASSIRQSYEQYF.